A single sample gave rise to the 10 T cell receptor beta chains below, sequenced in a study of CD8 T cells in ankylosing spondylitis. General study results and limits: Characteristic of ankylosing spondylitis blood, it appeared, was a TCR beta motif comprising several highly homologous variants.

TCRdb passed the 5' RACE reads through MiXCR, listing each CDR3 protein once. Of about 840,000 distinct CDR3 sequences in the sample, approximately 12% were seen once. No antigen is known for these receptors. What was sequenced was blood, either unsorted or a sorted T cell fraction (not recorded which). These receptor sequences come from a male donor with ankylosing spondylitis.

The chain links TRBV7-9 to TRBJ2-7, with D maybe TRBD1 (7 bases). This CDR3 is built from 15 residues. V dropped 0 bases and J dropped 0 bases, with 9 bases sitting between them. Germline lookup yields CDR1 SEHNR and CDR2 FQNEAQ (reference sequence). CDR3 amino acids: CASSLAEGASYEQYF. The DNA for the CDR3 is TGTGCCAGCAGCTTAGCGGAGGGGGCCTCCTACGAGCAGTACTTC.

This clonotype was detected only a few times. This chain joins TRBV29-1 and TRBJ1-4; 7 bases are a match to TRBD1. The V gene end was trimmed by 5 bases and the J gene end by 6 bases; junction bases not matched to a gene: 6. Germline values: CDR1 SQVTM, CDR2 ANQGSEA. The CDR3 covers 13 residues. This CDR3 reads CSVLGQPDEKLFF. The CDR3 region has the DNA TGCAGCGTTCTGGGACAGCCAGATGAAAAACTGTTTTTT.

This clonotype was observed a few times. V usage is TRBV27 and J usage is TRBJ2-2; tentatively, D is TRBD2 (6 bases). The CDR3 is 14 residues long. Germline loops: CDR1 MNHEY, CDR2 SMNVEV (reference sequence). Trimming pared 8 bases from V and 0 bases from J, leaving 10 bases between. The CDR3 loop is CASGGGPNTGELFF. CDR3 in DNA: TGTGCCAGCGGGGGAGGACCGAACACCGGGGAGCTGTTTTTT.

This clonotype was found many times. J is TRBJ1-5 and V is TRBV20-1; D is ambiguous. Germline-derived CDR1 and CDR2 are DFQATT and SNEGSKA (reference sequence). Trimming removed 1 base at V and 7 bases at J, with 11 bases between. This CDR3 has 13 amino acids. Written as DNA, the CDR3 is TGCAGTGCTAGAGGTCCCGCAGCGCAGCCCCAGCATTTT. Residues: CSARGPAAQPQHF.

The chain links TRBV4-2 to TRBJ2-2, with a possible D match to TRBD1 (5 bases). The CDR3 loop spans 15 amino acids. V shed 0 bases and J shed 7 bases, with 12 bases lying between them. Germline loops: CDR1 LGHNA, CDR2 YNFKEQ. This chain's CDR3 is CASSQEYRSNGELFF. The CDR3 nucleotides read TGTGCCAGCAGCCAAGAATACAGGTCTAACGGGGAGCTGTTTTTT.

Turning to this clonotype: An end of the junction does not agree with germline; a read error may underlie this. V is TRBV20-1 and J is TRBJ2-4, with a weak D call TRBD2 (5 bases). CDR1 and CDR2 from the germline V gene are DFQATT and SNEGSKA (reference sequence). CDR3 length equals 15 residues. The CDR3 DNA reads TGCAGTTCTAGCCGGGTCCCCGGGGCCAAAAACATTCAGTACTTC. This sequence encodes CSSSRVPGAKNIQYF.

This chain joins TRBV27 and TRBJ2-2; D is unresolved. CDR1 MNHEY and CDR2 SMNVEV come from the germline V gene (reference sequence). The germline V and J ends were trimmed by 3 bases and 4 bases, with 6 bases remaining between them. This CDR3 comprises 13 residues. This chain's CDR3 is CASSFRRTGELFF. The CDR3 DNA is TGTGCCAGCAGTTTTCGCCGCACCGGGGAGCTGTTTTTT.

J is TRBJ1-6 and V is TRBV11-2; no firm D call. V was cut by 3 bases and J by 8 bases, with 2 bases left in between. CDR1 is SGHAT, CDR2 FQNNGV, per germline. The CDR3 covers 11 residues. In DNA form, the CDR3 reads TGTGCCAGCAGCTTTGATTCACCCCTCCACTTT. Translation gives CASSFDSPLHF.

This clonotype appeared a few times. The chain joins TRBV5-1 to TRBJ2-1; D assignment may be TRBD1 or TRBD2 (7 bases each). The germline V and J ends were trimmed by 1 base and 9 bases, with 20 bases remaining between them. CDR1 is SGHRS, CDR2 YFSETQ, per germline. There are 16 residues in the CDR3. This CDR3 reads CASSLSGTDPWGEQFF. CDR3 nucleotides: TGCGCCAGCAGCTTGAGCGGGACAGACCCTTGGGGTGAGCAGTTCTTC.

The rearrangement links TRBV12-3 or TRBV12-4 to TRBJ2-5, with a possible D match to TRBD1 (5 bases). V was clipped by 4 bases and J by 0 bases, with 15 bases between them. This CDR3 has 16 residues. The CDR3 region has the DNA TGTGCCAGCAGTTGGGGTGGGTCAGGGCACCAAGAGACCCAGTACTTC. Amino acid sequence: CASSWGGSGHQETQYF.